This T cell receptor beta chain was recovered during a study of cytomegalovirus exposure and HLA in healthy donors. About the research overall: Within an early data release were roughly 83 million unique TCRs drawn from HLA-typed donors. Overall study results and limits: An analysis was carried out at a later point. It showed that HLA-associated TCR beta chains were more clonally expanded than equally common non-associated chains. Later analysis identified several of the most significant clusters that appeared linked to common viral pathogens. Presence/absence analyses assumed roughly uniform sequencing depth across donors, which may not hold.

In regard to this clone: The antigen is undetermined.

CDR1 SEHNR and CDR2 FQNEAQ come from the germline V gene (reference sequence). With 4 bases removed from V and 4 bases from J, the gap between germline ends came to 10 bases. This CDR3 is 14 amino acids long. Researchers ran the PCR with 60 Vbeta and 13 Jbeta primers. Only in-frame clones appear in the TCRdb table, and some are missing; sequencing was by immunoSEQ multiplex PCR. The data hold 50,000 to 65,000 clones, with approximately 81% observed a single time. The clonotype originates from a woman in her late teens or twenties in good health and CMV-seronegative. The chain recombines TRBV7-9 with TRBJ1-4, with a possible D match to TRBD1 (6 bases). What was sequenced was PBMCs. The CDR3 DNA follows: TGTGCCAGCAGCTCGACAGGAAATAATGAAAAACTGTTTTTT. It codes for CASSSTGNNEKLFF.